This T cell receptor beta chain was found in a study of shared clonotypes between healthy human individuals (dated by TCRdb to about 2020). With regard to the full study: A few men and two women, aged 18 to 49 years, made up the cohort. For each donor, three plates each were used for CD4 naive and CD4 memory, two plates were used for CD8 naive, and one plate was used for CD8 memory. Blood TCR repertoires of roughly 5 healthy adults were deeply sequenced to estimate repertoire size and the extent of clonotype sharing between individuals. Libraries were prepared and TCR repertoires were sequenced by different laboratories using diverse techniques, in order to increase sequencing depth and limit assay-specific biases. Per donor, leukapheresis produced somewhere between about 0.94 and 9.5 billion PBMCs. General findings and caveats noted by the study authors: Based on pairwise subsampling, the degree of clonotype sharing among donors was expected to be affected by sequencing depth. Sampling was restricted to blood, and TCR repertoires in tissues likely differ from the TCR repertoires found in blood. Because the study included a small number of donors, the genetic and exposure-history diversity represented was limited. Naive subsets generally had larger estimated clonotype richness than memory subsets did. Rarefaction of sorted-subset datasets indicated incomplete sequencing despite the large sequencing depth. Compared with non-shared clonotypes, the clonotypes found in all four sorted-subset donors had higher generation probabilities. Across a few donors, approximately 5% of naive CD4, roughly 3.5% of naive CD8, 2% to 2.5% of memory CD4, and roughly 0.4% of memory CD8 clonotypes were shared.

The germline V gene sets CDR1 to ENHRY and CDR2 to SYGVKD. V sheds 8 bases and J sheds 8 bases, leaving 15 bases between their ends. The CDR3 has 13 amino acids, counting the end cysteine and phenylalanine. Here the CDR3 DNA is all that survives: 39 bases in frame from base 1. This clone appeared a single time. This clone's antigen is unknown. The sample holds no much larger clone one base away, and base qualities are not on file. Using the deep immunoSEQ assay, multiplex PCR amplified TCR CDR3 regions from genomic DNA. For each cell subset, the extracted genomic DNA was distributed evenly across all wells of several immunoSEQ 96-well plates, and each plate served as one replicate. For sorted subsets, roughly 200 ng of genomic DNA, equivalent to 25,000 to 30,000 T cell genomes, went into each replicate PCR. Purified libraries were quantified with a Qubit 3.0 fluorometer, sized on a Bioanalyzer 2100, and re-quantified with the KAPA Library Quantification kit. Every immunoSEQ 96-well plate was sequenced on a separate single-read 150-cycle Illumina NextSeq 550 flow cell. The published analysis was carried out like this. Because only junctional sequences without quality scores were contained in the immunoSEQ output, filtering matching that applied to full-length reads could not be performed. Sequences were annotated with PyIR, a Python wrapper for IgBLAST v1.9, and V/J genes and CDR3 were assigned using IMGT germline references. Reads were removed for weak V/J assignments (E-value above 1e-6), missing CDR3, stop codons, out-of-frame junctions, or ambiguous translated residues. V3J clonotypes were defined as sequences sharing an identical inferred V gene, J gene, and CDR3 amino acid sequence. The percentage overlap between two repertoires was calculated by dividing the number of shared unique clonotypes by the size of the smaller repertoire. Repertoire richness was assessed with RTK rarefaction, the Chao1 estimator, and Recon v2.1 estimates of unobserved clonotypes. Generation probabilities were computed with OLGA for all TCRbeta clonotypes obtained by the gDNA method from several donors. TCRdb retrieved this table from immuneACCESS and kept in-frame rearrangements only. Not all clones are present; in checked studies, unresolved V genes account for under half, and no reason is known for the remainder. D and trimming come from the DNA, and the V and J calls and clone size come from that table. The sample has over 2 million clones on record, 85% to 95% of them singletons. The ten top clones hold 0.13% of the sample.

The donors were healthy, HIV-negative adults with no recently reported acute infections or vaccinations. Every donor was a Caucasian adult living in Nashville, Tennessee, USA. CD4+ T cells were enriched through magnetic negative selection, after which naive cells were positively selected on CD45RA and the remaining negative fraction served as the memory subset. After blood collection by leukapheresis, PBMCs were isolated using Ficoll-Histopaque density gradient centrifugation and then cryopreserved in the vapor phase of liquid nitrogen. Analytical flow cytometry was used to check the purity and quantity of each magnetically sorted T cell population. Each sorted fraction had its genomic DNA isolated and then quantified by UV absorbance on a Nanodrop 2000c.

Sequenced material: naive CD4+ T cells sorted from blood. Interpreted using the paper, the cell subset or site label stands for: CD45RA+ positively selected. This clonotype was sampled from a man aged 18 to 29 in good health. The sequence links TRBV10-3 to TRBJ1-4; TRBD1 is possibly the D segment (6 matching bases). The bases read TGTGCCATCGGGGCAGGGGCTGAGGAAAAACTGTTTTTT. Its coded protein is CAIGAGAEEKLFF.